The entry that follows covers one T cell receptor (beta chain) sequence. Method: immunoSEQ multiplex PCR; TCRdb's copy keeps in-frame clones and lacks some. The sample records some 50,000 clones, 83% being singletons. CDR3 length equals 15 residues. The V segment lost 3 bases and the J segment 7 bases; nucleotides outside the gene matches: 8. The germline V gene has CDR1 SGHTA and CDR2 FQGTGA. These data are taken from a study of OX40 agonist ivuxolimab in advanced cancers. Samples were taken at baseline and on day 1 of cycles 4 and 7. This specimen consisted of CD4+ or CD8+ T cells sorted from blood, obtained in a trial of the OX40 agonist ivuxolimab. The clonotype originates from an adult with an advanced solid tumor such as melanoma, head and neck, liver or kidney cancer. The chain joins TRBV7-3 to TRBJ2-1; TRBD2 matches 8 bases. CDR3 DNA sequence: TGTGCCAGCAGCTTGGACGGGAGGGCCGAGAATGAGCAGTTCTTC. As protein: CASSLDGRAENEQFF.